This entry is about one T cell receptor beta chain. Germline loops: CDR1 SGHTA, CDR2 FQGTGA. V was cut by 5 bases and J by 6 bases, with 14 bases left in between. This CDR3 is 13 amino acids long. This entry belongs to a study of blood T cell repertoires in COVID-19. About the research overall: Whether acute or convalescent, the COVID-19 samples came from the United States, Italy and Spain. From T cells, B-cell-depleted T cells, or PBMCs came the material, which was cDNA or gDNA.

Original handling: Scientists estimated how many nucleated cells there were by amplifying reference gene primers. This table comes from immunoSEQ multiplex PCR, and its TCRdb copy is limited to in-frame clones, with some not included. V and J calls and clone size are given by that table; D and trimming were obtained from the DNA. This sample yields fewer than 350,000 clones, of which around 81% are seen a single time; around 3% belongs to the top ten. The specimen was peripheral blood. The chain carries TRBV7-3 and TRBJ2-7, with TRBD1 as a possible D gene (6 bases). The receptor was isolated from a woman aged 60-75 years with active or convalescent COVID-19. CDR3 sequence reads: CASSLLQGGEQYF. In DNA form, the CDR3 reads TGTGCCAGCAGCCTGTTACAGGGTGGCGAGCAGTACTTC.